The 21 T cell receptor beta chains below all came from one sample that was sequenced in a study of blood T cell repertoires in COVID-19 (dated by TCRdb to 2018 to 2020). Library preparation was by the immunoSEQ multiplex PCR assay. The clones in this table, taken by TCRdb from immuneACCESS, are in-frame only. Not every clone is retained; where verified, under half of the shortfall comes from an unresolved V gene, and the cause of the rest is unknown. Here the sample has around 140,000 clones; about 91% occur a single time. The top ten clones comprise 25% to 30% of the sample. Sequencing was carried out using peripheral blood. The receptors come from a human donor in a cohort sampled during active COVID-19.

CDR3 sequence (DNA): TGTGCCACCAGCAGGCAGGTGGGCACCACAGAGACCCAGTACTTC. Translated, it gives CATSRQVGTTETQYF. The V gene is TRBV15, the J gene TRBJ2-5, with no clear D. V was clipped by 3 bases and J by 4 bases, with 15 bases between them. CDR1 and CDR2 (germline): LNHNV, YYDKDF (reference sequence). This CDR3 is 15 amino acids long.

V and J are TRBV18 and TRBJ1-1, with 7 bases that match TRBD1. Per the germline V gene, CDR1 is KGHSH and CDR2 is LQKENI. With V trimmed by 5 bases and J by 1 base, 10 bases remained unmatched. The CDR3 totals 16 residues. CDR3 in DNA: TGTGCCAGCTCAACTCGACAGGGAACATCGAACACTGAAGCTTTCTTT. Residues: CASSTRQGTSNTEAFF.

This chain links TRBV7-8 with TRBJ2-3; D might be TRBD2 (5 bases). CDR1 is SGHVS and CDR2 is FQNEAQ in the germline V gene. This CDR3 has 14 residues. Trimming shortened V by 0 bases and J by 5 bases, and 9 bases separated the two germline ends. The CDR3 sequence: CASSLAWELDTQYF. Here the CDR3 DNA reads TGTGCCAGCAGCTTAGCGTGGGAGTTAGATACGCAGTATTTT.

This clone has just one count. This chain connects TRBV9 to TRBJ2-1, with 8 bases matching TRBD2. There are 15 residues in the CDR3. The germline CDR1 and CDR2 sequences are SGDLS and YYNGEE. J lost 8 bases, V lost 4 bases, and 11 bases had no gene match. The CDR3 DNA reads TGTGCCAGCAGCCTCGAGCGGGGGCCGCGGGATGAGCAGTTCTTC. It is translated as CASSLERGPRDEQFF.

CDR3 in amino acids: CASGPGQGGDEQFF. CDR3 coding DNA: TGTGCTAGTGGTCCGGGACAGGGGGGCGATGAGCAGTTCTTC. The chain uses TRBV12-5 and TRBJ2-1; TRBD1 matches 11 bases. The ends lost 5 bases at V and 8 bases at J; junction bases unmatched: 5. CDR1 and CDR2 from the germline V gene are LGHNT and FRNRAP. The CDR3 is 14 amino acids.

The chain couples TRBV5-1 to TRBJ1-5, with D unclear. Germline V lookup: CDR1 SGHRS, CDR2 YFSETQ. The V end lost 3 bases, the J end lost 4 bases, and 11 bases lay between the germline ends. The CDR3 spans 14 residues. The CDR3 loop reads CASSSGGGNQPQHF. CDR3 bases: TGCGCCAGCAGCTCGGGTGGCGGGAATCAGCCCCAGCATTTT.

This clone appeared a few times. This chain joins TRBV3-1 (or the pseudogene TRBV3-2) and TRBJ2-5; 8 positions agree with TRBD1. CDR1 and CDR2 from the germline V gene are LGHDT and YNNKEL (reference sequence). This CDR3 is built from 14 residues. The V and J ends lost 4 bases and 5 bases, in that order; junction bases with no gene match: 6. Here the CDR3 reads CASSLDRVWETQYF. Here the CDR3 DNA reads TGTGCCAGCAGCCTGGACAGGGTGTGGGAGACCCAGTACTTC.

This chain uses TRBV6-6 with TRBJ2-5, with a possible D match to TRBD2 (5 bases). V was pared by 3 bases and J by 1 base, with 6 bases between. The CDR3 runs to 13 residues. The germline gives CDR1 MNHNY, CDR2 SVGAGI (reference sequence). DNA for the CDR3: TGTGCCAGCAGTTATCGGGGCCAAGAGACCCAGTACTTC. This encodes CASSYRGQETQYF.

The rearrangement links TRBV5-1 to TRBJ1-6; D remains ambiguous. The V end lost 2 bases, the J end lost 6 bases, and 9 bases lay between the germline ends. CDR1 is SGHRS, CDR2 YFSETQ, per germline. The CDR3 runs 14 residues. CDR3 in DNA: TGCGCCAGCAGCTTAACAGTGTTTAATTCACCCCTCCACTTT. It codes for CASSLTVFNSPLHF.

This chain uses TRBV6-6 with TRBJ1-5, with D tentatively TRBD1 (6 bases). CDR1 is MNHNY and CDR2 is SVGAGI in the germline V gene (reference sequence). Between the trimmed V and J ends, which lost 2 bases and 2 bases, there was a span of 10 bases. This CDR3 is 15 amino acids long. CDR3 in amino acids: CASSYRGAGNQPQHF. CDR3 DNA sequence: TGTGCCAGCAGTTACCGGGGGGCCGGCAATCAGCCCCAGCATTTT.

V gene TRBV5-5 combines with J gene TRBJ2-2, with 8 bases lining up with TRBD1. From germline, CDR1 is SGHKS and CDR2 YYEKEE (reference sequence). V shed 3 bases, J shed 3 bases, and the junction held 7 bases outside the gene matches. This CDR3 is built from 16 residues. Written as DNA, the CDR3 is TGTGCCAGCAGCTGGACAGGGAGCATTTACACCGGGGAGCTGTTTTTT. As protein: CASSWTGSIYTGELFF.

The chain is built from TRBV5-5 and TRBJ2-3; TRBD2 matches at 9 bases. The CDR3 loop spans 15 amino acids. Germline loops: CDR1 SGHKS, CDR2 YYEKEE (reference sequence). With V trimmed by 4 bases and J by 6 bases, 9 bases remained unmatched. CDR3 nucleotide sequence: TGTGCCAGCAGCATCATAGCGGGGGTTTCGGATACGCAGTATTTT. As protein: CASSIIAGVSDTQYF.

Details on this clone: The sample carries other DNA sequences with the same CDR3. The gene calls are TRBV7-9 and TRBJ2-5; 9 nucleotides line up with TRBD1. Germline V gene data show CDR1 as SEHNR and CDR2 as FQNEAQ (reference sequence). The V gene end was trimmed by 1 base and the J gene end by 2 bases; junction bases not matched to a gene: 2. The CDR3 totals 15 residues. CDR3 region: CASSLEGQGQETQYF. CDR3 nucleotide sequence: TGTGCCAGCAGCTTAGAGGGACAGGGACAAGAGACCCAGTACTTC. The full variable domain, rest sourced from reference TRBV7-9 and TRBJ2-5, is DTGVSQNPRHKITKRGQNVTFRCDPISEHNRLYWYRQTLGQGPEFLTYFQNEAQLEKSRLLSDRFSAERPKGSFSTLEIQRTEQGDSAMYLCASSLEGQGQETQYFGPGTRLLVL.

This clone was picked up one time. The identical CDR3 is also encoded by other nucleotide sequences in the sample. The gene calls are TRBV18 and TRBJ1-3; TRBD1 is a possible D gene (5 bases). Trimming removed 3 bases from V and 0 bases from J, with 6 bases in between. CDR1 and CDR2 (germline): KGHSH, LQKENI. The CDR3 totals 14 residues. The DNA of the CDR3 is TGTGCCAGCTCACCTCAGGGCTCTGGAAACACCATATATTTT. Protein: CASSPQGSGNTIYF.

This chain connects TRBV24-1 to TRBJ2-7, with D possibly being TRBD2 (7 bases). The CDR3 contains 14 residues. Between the trimmed V and J ends, which lost 4 bases and 4 bases, there was a span of 13 bases. Germline V gene data show CDR1 as KGHDR and CDR2 as SFDVKD. CDR3 protein: CATSDGGRGYEQYF. For the CDR3, the DNA is TGTGCCACCAGTGACGGGGGGCGTGGGTACGAGCAGTACTTC.

V gene TRBV3-1 (or the pseudogene TRBV3-2) combines with J gene TRBJ1-1; TRBD1 is a possible D gene (6 bases). Trimming left V 4 bases short and J 1 base short, with 16 bases between. Germline CDR1 reads LGHDT; CDR2 reads YNNKEL (reference sequence). The CDR3 runs to 16 residues. The DNA of the CDR3 is TGTGCCAGCAGCCCACACGAATTAGGGGGGAACACTGAAGCTTTCTTT. Protein: CASSPHELGGNTEAFF.

The genes are TRBV11-2 and TRBJ2-2; no clear D. The CDR3 totals 13 residues. V was pared by 5 bases and J by 9 bases, with 13 bases between. CDR1 SGHAT and CDR2 FQNNGV come from the germline V gene. The CDR3 region has the DNA TGTGCCAGCAGCCCGAGTGCCCCCCGGGAGCTGTTTTTT. Translation: CASSPSAPRELFF.

The CDR3 DNA reads as TGTGCCAGCAGCGCCCAAGGTGTCCAGGCAACAGATACGCAGTATTTT. Translating gives CASSAQGVQATDTQYF. The chain has TRBV9 and TRBJ2-3, with no clear D. Germline V gene sequence: CDR1 SGDLS, CDR2 YYNGEE. V was clipped by 3 bases and J by 3 bases, with 17 bases between them. CDR3 length: 16 residues.

This chain connects TRBV6-5 to TRBJ2-2, with 7 bases that match TRBD1. V dropped 9 bases and J dropped 1; count of bases not matched to a gene: 5. This CDR3 comprises 14 residues. The germline V gene has CDR1 MNHEY and CDR2 SVGAGI. The CDR3 region is CASNRGWNTGELFF. CDR3 sequence (DNA): TGTGCCAGTAACAGGGGTTGGAACACCGGGGAGCTGTTTTTT.

The chain combines TRBV24-1 with TRBJ2-5; the match to TRBD2 covers 7 bases. The CDR3 length is 13 residues. V shed 4 bases, J shed 3 bases, and the junction held 1 base outside the gene matches. The germline V gene has CDR1 KGHDR and CDR2 SFDVKD. The CDR3 loop reads CATSEAGEETQYF. For the CDR3, the DNA is TGTGCCACCAGTGAGGCGGGGGAAGAGACCCAGTACTTC.

The rearrangement uses TRBV11-3 and TRBJ2-3; maybe TRBD1 (6 bases). The V gene's germline CDR1 is SGHNT and CDR2 YENEEA. The V end lost 1 base, the J end lost 1 base, and 12 bases lay between the germline ends. The CDR3 length is 16 residues. In DNA, the CDR3 is TGTGCCAGCAGCTTAGGGAAGGGGGAAGGCACAGATACGCAGTATTTT. Its translation is CASSLGKGEGTDTQYF.